This TCR beta chain comes out of a study of shared clonotypes between healthy human individuals. TCRdb keeps only in-frame clones here, not all; method: immunoSEQ multiplex PCR. The repertoire holds over 1.4 million clones, roughly 95% seen once, with 1% to 1.5% in the top ten. Trimming pared 3 bases from V and 4 bases from J, leaving 9 bases between. CDR3 length: 13 amino acids. CDR1 MDHEN and CDR2 SYDVKM come from the germline V gene. Among the donors, all were Caucasian adults who lived in Nashville, Tennessee. On this clone: Its specificity is not known.

Study-level results: Non-shared clonotypes had lower generation probabilities than those shared by all four donors. When naive CD4 clonotypes were compared across four donors, around 4.6% were shared.

The chain joins TRBV28 to TRBJ1-1, with D possibly TRBD1 on 6 matching bases. This receptor was obtained from a man aged 25 to 40 in good health. Sample: naive CD4+ T cells sorted from blood. Subset: CD45RA+ positively selected. In DNA, the CDR3 is TGTGCCAGCAGTTTGGGACACCTCACTGAAGCTTTCTTT. Its translation is CASSLGHLTEAFF.